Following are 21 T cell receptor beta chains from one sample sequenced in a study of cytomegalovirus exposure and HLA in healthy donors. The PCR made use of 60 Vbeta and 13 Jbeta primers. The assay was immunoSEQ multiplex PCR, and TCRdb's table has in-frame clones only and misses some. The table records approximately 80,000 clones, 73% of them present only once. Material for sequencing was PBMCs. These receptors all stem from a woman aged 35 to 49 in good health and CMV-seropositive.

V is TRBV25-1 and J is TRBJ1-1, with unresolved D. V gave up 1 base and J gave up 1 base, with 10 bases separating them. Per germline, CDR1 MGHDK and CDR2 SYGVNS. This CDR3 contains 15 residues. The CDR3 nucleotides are TGTGCCAGCAGTGAATTCGAGGTAACGAACACTGAAGCTTTCTTT. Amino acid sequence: CASSEFEVTNTEAFF.

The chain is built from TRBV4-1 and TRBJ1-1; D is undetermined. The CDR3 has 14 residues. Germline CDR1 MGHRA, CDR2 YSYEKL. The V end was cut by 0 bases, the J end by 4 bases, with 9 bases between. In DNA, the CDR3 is TGCGCCAGCAGCCAAGAGCGGGGTTTCACTGAAGCTTTCTTT. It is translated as CASSQERGFTEAFF.

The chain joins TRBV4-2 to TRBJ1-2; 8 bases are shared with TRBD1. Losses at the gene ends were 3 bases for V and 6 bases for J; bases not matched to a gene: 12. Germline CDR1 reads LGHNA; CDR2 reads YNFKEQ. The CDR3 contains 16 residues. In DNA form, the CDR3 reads TGTGCCAGCAGCCAGGATTTTACCGGGACAGGTGATGGCTACACCTTC. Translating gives CASSQDFTGTGDGYTF.

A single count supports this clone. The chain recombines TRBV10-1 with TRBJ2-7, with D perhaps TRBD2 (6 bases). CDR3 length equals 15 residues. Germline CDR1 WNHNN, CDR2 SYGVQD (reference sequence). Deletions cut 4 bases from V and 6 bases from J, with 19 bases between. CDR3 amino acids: CASSAGRDWSSEQYF. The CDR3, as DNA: TGCGCCAGCAGTGCGGGCCGGGACTGGAGCTCCGAGCAGTACTTC.

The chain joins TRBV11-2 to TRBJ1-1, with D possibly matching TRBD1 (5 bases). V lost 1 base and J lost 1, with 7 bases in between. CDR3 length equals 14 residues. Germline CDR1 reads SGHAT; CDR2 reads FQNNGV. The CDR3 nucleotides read TGTGCCAGCAGCTTAGCGGGGGGGAACACTGAAGCTTTCTTT. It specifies CASSLAGGNTEAFF.

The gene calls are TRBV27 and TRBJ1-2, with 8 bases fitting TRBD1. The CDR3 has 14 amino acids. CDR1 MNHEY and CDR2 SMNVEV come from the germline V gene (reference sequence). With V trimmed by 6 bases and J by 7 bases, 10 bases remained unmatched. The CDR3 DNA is TGTGCCAGCAGACTGGACAGGGCGGAGAGTGGCTACACCTTC. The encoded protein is CASRLDRAESGYTF.

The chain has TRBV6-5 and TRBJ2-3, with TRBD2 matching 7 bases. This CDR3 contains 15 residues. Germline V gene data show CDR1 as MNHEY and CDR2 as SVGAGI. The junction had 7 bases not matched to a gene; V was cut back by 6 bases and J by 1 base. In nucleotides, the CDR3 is TGTGCCAGCAGCAAACTAGCGCTTCGCACAGATACGCAGTATTTT. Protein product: CASSKLALRTDTQYF.

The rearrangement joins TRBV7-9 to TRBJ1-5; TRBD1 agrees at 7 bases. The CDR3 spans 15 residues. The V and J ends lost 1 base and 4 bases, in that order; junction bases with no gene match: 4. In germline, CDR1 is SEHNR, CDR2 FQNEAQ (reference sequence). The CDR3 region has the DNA TGTGCCAGCAGCTTAGGTGGGACAGAAAATCAGCCCCAGCATTTT. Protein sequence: CASSLGGTENQPQHF.

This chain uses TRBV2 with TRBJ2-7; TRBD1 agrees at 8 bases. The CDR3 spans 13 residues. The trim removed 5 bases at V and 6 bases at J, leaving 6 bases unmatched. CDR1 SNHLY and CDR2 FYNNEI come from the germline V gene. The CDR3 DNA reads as TGTGCCAGCAGTAATGACAGGGGAGGCGAGCAGTACTTC. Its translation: CASSNDRGGEQYF.

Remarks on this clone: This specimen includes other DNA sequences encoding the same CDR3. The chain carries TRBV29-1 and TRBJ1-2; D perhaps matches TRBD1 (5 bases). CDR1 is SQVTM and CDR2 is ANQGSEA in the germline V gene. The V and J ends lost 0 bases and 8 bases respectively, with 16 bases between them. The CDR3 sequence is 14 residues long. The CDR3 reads CSVEEIRAGQGYTF. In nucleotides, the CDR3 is TGCAGCGTTGAAGAGATCAGGGCAGGGCAAGGCTACACCTTC. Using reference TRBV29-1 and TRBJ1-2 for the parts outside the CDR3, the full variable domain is SAVISQKPSRDICQRGTSLTIQCQVDSQVTMMFWYRQQPGQSLTLIATANQGSEATYESGFVIDKFPISRPNLTFSTLTVSNMSPEDSSIYLCSVEEIRAGQGYTFGSGTRLTVV.

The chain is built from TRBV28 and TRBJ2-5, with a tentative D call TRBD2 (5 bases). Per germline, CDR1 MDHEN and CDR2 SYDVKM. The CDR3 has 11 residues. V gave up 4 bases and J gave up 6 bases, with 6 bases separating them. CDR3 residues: CASSYGKTQYF. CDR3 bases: TGTGCCAGCAGTTACGGGAAGACCCAGTACTTC. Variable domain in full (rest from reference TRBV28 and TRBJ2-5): DVKVTQSSRYLVKRTGEKVFLECVQDMDHENMFWYRQDPGLGLRLIYFSYDVKMKEKGDIPEGYSVSREKKERFSLILESASTNQTSMYLCASSYGKTQYFGPGTRLLVL.

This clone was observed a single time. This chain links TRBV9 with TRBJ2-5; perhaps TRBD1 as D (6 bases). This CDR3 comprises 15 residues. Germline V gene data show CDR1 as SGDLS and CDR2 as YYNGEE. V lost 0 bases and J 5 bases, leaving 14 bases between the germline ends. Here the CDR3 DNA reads TGTGCCAGCAGCGTAGGTGGGCAGGGGCACGAGACCCAGTACTTC. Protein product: CASSVGGQGHETQYF.

The CDR3 spells CASSLVAGAGDNEQFF. DNA of the CDR3: TGTGCCAGCAGCTTGGTGGCAGGAGCAGGGGACAATGAGCAGTTCTTC. V and J are TRBV5-6 and TRBJ2-1, with D possibly being TRBD1 (6 bases). Trimming pared 0 bases from V and 5 bases from J, leaving 15 bases between. The CDR3 covers 16 residues. The germline V gene encodes CDR1 SGHDT and CDR2 YYEEEE.

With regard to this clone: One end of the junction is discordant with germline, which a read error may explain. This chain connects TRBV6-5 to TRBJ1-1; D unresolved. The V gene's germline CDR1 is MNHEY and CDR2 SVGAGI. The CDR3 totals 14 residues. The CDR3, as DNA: TGTGCCAGCAGGTACTCGTCCGTAAGCTCGATAGCTTTCTTT. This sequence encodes CASRYSSVSSIAFF.

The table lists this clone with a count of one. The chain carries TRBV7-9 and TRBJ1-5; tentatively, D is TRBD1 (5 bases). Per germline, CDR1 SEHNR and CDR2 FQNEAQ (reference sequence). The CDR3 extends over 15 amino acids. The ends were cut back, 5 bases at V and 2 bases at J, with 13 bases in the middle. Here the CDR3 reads CASSRGLGGNQPQHF. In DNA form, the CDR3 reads TGTGCCAGCAGCCGGGGACTGGGGGGCAATCAGCCCCAGCATTTT.

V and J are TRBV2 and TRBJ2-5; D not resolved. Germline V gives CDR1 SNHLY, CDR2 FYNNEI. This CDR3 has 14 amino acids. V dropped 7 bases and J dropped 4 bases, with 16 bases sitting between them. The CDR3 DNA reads TGTGCCAGCAACTCCGGGTCCGCGGCAGAGACCCAGTACTTC. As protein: CASNSGSAAETQYF.

Written as DNA, the CDR3 is TGCGCCAGCATCCCAGGGACAGCGAACACCGGGGAGCTGTTTTTT. It is translated as CASIPGTANTGELFF. The chain recombines TRBV5-1 with TRBJ2-2; 7 nucleotides agree with TRBD1. This CDR3 spans 15 amino acids. CDR1 and CDR2 from the germline V gene are SGHRS and YFSETQ. The V segment lost 6 bases and the J segment 0 bases; nucleotides outside the gene matches: 5.

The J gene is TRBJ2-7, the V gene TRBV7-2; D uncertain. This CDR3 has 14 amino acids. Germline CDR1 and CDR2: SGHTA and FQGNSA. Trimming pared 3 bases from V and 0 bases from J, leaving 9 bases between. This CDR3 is CASSLLLVSYEQYF. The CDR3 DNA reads TGTGCCAGCAGCTTGTTACTGGTCTCCTACGAGCAGTACTTC. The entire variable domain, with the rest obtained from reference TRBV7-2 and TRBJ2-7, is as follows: GAGVSQSPSNKVTEKGKDVELRCDPISGHTALYWYRQSLGQGLEFLIYFQGNSAPDKSGLPSDRFSAERTGGSVSTLTIQRTQQEDSAVYLCASSLLLVSYEQYFGPGTRLTVT.

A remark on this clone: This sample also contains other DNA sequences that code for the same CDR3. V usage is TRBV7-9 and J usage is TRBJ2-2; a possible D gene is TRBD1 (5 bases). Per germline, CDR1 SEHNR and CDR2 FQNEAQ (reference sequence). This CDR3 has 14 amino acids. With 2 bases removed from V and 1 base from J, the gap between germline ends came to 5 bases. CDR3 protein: CASSLQGNTGELFF. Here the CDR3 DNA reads TGTGCCAGCAGCTTACAGGGGAACACCGGGGAGCTGTTTTTT.

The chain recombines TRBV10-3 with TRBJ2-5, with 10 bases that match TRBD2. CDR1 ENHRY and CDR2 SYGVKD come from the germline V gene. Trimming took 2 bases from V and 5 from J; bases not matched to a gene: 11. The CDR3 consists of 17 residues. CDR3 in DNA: TGTGCCATCAGTGAGGGTCACAGCGGGGGGGCTTATGAGACCCAGTACTTC. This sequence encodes CAISEGHSGGAYETQYF.

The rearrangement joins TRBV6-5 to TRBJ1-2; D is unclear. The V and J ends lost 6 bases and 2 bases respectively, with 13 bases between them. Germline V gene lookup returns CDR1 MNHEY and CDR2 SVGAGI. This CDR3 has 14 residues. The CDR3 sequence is CASSPTAGNYGYTF. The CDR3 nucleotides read TGTGCCAGCAGCCCTACAGCGGGAAACTATGGCTACACCTTC.